This T cell receptor beta chain was identified in a study of cytomegalovirus exposure and HLA in healthy donors. Study-level background: For the approximately 400 genotyped donors, 65% to 90% fell within the Caucasian-associated ancestry cluster.

Note on this clone: What it binds is not known.

The study ran its PCR with 60 Vbeta and 13 Jbeta primers. The assay was immunoSEQ multiplex PCR, and TCRdb's table has in-frame clones only and misses some. The sample records around 220,000 clones, over 75% being singletons. Overall study findings and caveats: Accurate HLA-A and HLA-B prediction from TCR beta sequences was reported for most subjects. Data from an earlier analysis indicated that most TCR beta V segments were productive either about 87% or about 30% of the time.

J gave up 5 bases and V 1 base, and 7 bases lay outside the gene matches. The CDR3 is 15 residues long. Germline CDR1 reads KGHSH; CDR2 reads LQKENI. Sequencing was performed on PBMCs. This sequence was found in a girl aged 2-10 years in good health and CMV-seronegative. V is TRBV18 and J is TRBJ2-5, with 7 bases that match TRBD2. Here the CDR3 reads CASSPLPREGETQYF. The DNA for the CDR3 is TGTGCCAGCTCACCACTTCCCAGGGAGGGGGAGACCCAGTACTTC.